Below, 17 T cell receptor beta chains from the same sample are listed, as sequenced in a study of T-cell reconstitution after alpha-beta-depleted transplantation in children (TCRdb year 2016). This specimen's treatment or condition label, per the study, means: allogeneic hematopoietic cell transplantation with graft depleted of TCRalphabeta T cells and CD19 B cells. Receptor libraries were prepared by PCR. The run used an Illumina HiSeq 2500. TCR libraries were prepared with molecular barcoding, using unique molecular identifiers to normalize TCRbeta repertoire quantification. TCRdb reprocessed the public reads (quality trimming at Q25 with fastp, clone calling with MiXCR) and kept in-frame beta chains. CDR3 protein duplicates are merged, each entry listing the most common genes and DNA. The sample data list about 600,000 distinct CDR3 sequences, and more than 20% of these were observed just once. Together, the top ten hold 13% to 15% of the sample.

Here the sequenced sample was PBMCs, mostly from graft donor cells, taken 360 days after TCRalphabeta/CD19-depleted stem cell transplant. Receptors were obtained from a boy in the first two years of life who had a stem cell transplant for acute myeloid leukemia, so the T cells may come from the graft donor.

This clonotype was seen ten or more times. The rearrangement links TRBV28 to TRBJ2-1; a possible D gene is TRBD1 (5 bases). V was shortened by 6 bases and J by 0 bases, with 12 bases between the two germline ends. The CDR3 consists of 15 residues. Germline lookup yields CDR1 MDHEN and CDR2 SYDVKM. The CDR3 DNA is TGTGCCAGCAGGCTAGGACACCGCTCCTACAATGAGCAGTTCTTC. This codes for CASRLGHRSYNEQFF.

This clonotype turned up a few times. The V gene is TRBV6-4, the J gene TRBJ1-2; maybe TRBD1 (5 bases). The CDR3 spans 14 residues. V was pared by 2 bases and J by 4 bases, with 11 bases between. The germline CDR1 and CDR2 sequences are MRHNA and SNTAGT. The CDR3 region is CASSDEGSGYGYTF. Written as DNA, the CDR3 is TGTGCCAGCAGTGACGAGGGGTCTGGCTATGGCTACACCTTC.

The chain links TRBV5-1 to TRBJ2-1, with a possible D match to TRBD1 (5 bases). This CDR3 spans 14 amino acids. The germline V gene encodes CDR1 SGHRS and CDR2 YFSETQ. The germline V and J ends were trimmed by 0 bases and 5 bases, with 9 bases remaining between them. The CDR3 nucleotides are TGCGCCAGCAGCTTGGTTCAGGGCGACAATGAGCAGTTCTTC. Its protein product is CASSLVQGDNEQFF.

The CDR3 region has the DNA TGCAGTGCCCTAGGACAGAGCTACGAGCAGTACGTC. It codes for CSALGQSYEQYV. This rearrangement joins TRBV20-1 to TRBJ2-7; D may be TRBD1 (6 bases). Deletions cut 6 bases from V and 3 bases from J, with 12 bases between. Per the germline V gene, CDR1 is DFQATT and CDR2 is SNEGSKA (reference sequence). CDR3 length: 12 amino acids.

This clonotype was recorded a few times. This chain joins TRBV4-3 and TRBJ2-1; D is uncertain. Germline assignment: CDR1 LGHNA and CDR2 YSLEER. Trimming left V 0 bases short and J 0 bases short, with 9 bases between. This CDR3 is built from 16 residues. CDR3: CASSQEALSSYNEQFF. The CDR3 coding sequence is TGCGCCAGCAGCCAAGAAGCCCTGTCCTCCTACAATGAGCAGTTCTTC.

For the CDR3, the DNA is TGTGCCACCAGCAGAGATCGTGGATTCGGGGTCTACGAGCAGTACGTC. It encodes CATSRDRGFGVYEQYV. The chain uses TRBV15 and TRBJ2-7, with a tentative D call TRBD2 (5 bases). The CDR3 has 16 residues. Germline lookup yields CDR1 LNHNV and CDR2 YYDKDF (reference sequence). The V end lost 0 bases, the J end lost 3 bases, and 15 bases lay between the germline ends.

This clonotype was counted a few times. V and J are TRBV12-3 or TRBV12-4 and TRBJ2-1, with 7 bases fitting TRBD1. This CDR3 has 14 amino acids. With V trimmed by 6 bases and J by 5 bases, 7 bases remained unmatched. The CDR3 spells CASSHGTANNEQFF. CDR3 DNA: TGTGCCAGCAGCCACGGGACAGCTAACAATGAGCAGTTCTTC.

This rearrangement joins TRBV5-1 to TRBJ1-2; D is ambiguous. Trimming took off 0 bases at V and 8 bases at J, with 20 bases between the two ends. Germline V gives CDR1 SGHRS, CDR2 YFSETQ. This CDR3 spans 16 amino acids. CDR3 loop: CASSLGQAPSLEGYTF. DNA for the CDR3: TGCGCCAGCAGCTTGGGGCAGGCTCCCTCCCTCGAGGGCTACACCTTC.

The chain recombines TRBV12-3 or TRBV12-4 with TRBJ1-6; the match to TRBD1 covers 9 bases. This CDR3 is 17 amino acids long. J gave up 9 bases and V 6 bases, and 15 bases lay outside the gene matches. CDR3: CASSQYRDRVSGSPLHF. CDR3 coding DNA: TGTGCCAGCAGCCAATATCGGGACAGGGTGTCTGGTTCACCCCTCCACTTT.

In nucleotides, the CDR3 is TGCAGTGCGCGCGAGGGGGGGTCACGCTTTAACACTGAAGCTTTCTTT. This translates into CSAREGGSRFNTEAFF. V gene TRBV20-1 combines with J gene TRBJ1-1, with a weak D call TRBD1 (6 bases). The CDR3 spans 16 residues. Germline values: CDR1 DFQATT, CDR2 SNEGSKA (reference sequence). Trimming took 6 bases from V and 2 from J, leaving 22 bases between them.

This clonotype was seen ten or more times. J is TRBJ1-5 and V is TRBV12-3 or TRBV12-4; perhaps TRBD1 as D (6 bases). Trimming cost V 6 bases and J 5 bases, with 20 bases left between them. The CDR3 runs 16 residues. The CDR3 is CASSSHTWDTHQPQHF. CDR3 nucleotide sequence: TGTGCCAGCAGCTCACATACCTGGGACACCCATCAGCCCCAGCATTTT.

This clonotype has just a few counts. This chain connects TRBV20-1 to TRBJ1-1; D is undetermined. In germline, CDR1 is DFQATT, CDR2 SNEGSKA (reference sequence). Between the trimmed V and J ends, which lost 0 bases and 5 bases, there was a span of 13 bases. This CDR3 is 14 amino acids long. CDR3 in DNA: TGCAGTGCTAGAGAGATACGGACGGGTACTGAAGCTTTCTTT. It is translated as CSAREIRTGTEAFF.

This clonotype was seen repeatedly, ten times or more. This chain joins TRBV5-5 and TRBJ2-7, with D hard to call. Trimming removed 0 bases at V and 0 bases at J, with 13 bases between. The germline gives CDR1 SGHKS, CDR2 YYEKEE (reference sequence). CDR3 length: 16 amino acids. CDR3: CASSLAISHRSYEQYV. The DNA for the CDR3 is TGTGCCAGCAGCTTGGCTATTAGTCATCGCTCCTACGAGCAGTACGTC.

This sequence joins TRBV7-2 and TRBJ2-5; D may be TRBD1 (5 bases). The CDR3 spans 14 residues. The V gene lost 0 bases and the J gene lost 4 bases, with 9 bases spanning the gap. The germline V gene has CDR1 SGHTA and CDR2 FQGNSA. This chain's CDR3 is CASSLAGARETQYF. The CDR3 coding sequence is TGTGCCAGCAGCTTAGCAGGGGCAAGAGAGACCCAGTACTTC.

The chain carries TRBV4-1 and TRBJ2-1; 7 bases line up with TRBD2. Germline V gene lookup returns CDR1 MGHRA and CDR2 YSYEKL. The length of the CDR3 is 14 residues. The trim removed 0 bases at V and 15 bases at J, leaving 11 bases unmatched. The CDR3 is CASSQDGGTGGRFF. The CDR3 nucleotides are TGCGCCAGCAGCCAAGATGGGGGAACGGGGGGACGGTTCTTC.

About this clonotype: One end of the junction does not line up with germline, which may come from a read error. The chain is built from TRBV12-3 or TRBV12-4 and TRBJ2-3; 11 nucleotides line up with TRBD2. This CDR3 is 20 amino acids long. The CDR3 DNA sequence: TGTGCCAGCAGTGGGTTAGCGGGGGGGGCCCTGCACTTCCTTCCAGACACGCAGTATTTT. Amino acids: CASSGLAGGALHFLPDTQYF.

This clonotype has at least ten counts. This chain uses TRBV7-9 with TRBJ2-5; 9 nucleotides align to TRBD1. V shed 5 bases and J 5 bases; nucleotides not matched to a gene: 9. The germline gives CDR1 SEHNR, CDR2 FQNEAQ (reference sequence). This CDR3 has 15 residues. The CDR3: CASSPEGQGPETQYF. In DNA, the CDR3 is TGTGCCAGCAGCCCTGAAGGACAGGGGCCGGAGACCCAGTACTTC.